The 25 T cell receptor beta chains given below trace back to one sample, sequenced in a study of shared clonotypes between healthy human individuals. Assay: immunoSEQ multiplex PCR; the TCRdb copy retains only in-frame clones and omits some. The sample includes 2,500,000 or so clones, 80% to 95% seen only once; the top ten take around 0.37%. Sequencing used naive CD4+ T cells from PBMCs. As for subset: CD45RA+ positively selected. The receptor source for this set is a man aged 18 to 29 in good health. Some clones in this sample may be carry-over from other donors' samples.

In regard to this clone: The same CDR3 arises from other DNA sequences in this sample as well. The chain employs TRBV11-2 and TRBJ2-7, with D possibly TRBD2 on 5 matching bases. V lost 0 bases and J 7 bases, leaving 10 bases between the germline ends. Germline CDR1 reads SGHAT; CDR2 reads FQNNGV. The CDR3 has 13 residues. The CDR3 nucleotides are TGTGCCAGCAGCTTAGAGGGAGTCGGGGAGCAGTACTTC. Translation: CASSLEGVGEQYF.

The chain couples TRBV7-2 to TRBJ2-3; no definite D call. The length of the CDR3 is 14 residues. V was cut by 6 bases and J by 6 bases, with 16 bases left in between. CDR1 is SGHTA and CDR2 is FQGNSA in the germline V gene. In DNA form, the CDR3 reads TGTGCCAGCAGTCGAATAATCCAAGGGGATACGCAGTATTTT. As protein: CASSRIIQGDTQYF.

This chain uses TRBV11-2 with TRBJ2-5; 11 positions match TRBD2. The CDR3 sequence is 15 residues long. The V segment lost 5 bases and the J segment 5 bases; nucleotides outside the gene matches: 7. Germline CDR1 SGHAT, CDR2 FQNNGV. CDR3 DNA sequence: TGTGCCAGCAGCCATCTAGCGGGAGGCTCCGAGACCCAGTACTTC. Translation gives CASSHLAGGSETQYF.

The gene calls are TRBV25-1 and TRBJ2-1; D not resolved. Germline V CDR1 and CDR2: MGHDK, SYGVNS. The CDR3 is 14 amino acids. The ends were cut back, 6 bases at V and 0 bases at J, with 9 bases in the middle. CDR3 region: CASSRASSYNEQFF. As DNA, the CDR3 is TGTGCCAGCAGCCGGGCCAGCTCCTACAATGAGCAGTTCTTC.

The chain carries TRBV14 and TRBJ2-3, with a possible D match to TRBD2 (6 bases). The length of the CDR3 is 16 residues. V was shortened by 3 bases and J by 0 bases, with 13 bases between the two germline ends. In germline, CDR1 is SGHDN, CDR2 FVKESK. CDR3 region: CASSHPWGTSTDTQYF. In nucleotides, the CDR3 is TGTGCCAGCAGCCACCCCTGGGGGACTAGCACAGATACGCAGTATTTT.

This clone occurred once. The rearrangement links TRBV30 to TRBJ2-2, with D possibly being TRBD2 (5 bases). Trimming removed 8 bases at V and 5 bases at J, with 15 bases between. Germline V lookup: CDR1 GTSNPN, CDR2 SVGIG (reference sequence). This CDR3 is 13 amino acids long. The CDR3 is CARPDSATGELFF. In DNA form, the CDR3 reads TGTGCCCGCCCGGACTCCGCGACCGGGGAGCTGTTTTTT.

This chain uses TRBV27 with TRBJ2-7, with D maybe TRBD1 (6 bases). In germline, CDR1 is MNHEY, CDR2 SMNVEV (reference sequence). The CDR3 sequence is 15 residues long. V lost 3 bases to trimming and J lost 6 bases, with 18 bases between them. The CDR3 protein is CASSFIQAGASEQYF. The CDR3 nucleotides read TGTGCCAGCAGTTTCATACAGGCAGGGGCCTCCGAGCAGTACTTC.

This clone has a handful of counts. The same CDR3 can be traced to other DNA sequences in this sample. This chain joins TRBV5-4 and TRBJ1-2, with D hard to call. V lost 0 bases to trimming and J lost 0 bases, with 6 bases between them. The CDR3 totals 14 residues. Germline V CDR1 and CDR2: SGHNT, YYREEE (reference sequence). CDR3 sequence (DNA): TGTGCCAGCAGCTTGGAGGGTTCTAACTATGGCTACACCTTC. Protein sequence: CASSLEGSNYGYTF.

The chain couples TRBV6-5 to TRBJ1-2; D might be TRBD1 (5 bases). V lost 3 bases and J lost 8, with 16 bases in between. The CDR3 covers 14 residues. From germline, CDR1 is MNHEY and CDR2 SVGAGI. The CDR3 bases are TGTGCCAGCAGTTATCAAACAGGCGACTGGGGCTACACCTTC. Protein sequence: CASSYQTGDWGYTF.

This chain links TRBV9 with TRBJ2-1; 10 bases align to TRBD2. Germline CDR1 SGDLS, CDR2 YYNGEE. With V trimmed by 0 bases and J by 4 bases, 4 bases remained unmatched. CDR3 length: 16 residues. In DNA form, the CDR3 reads TGTGCCAGCAGCGTAGGGGGACTAGCGCCTTACAATGAGCAGTTCTTC. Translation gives CASSVGGLAPYNEQFF.

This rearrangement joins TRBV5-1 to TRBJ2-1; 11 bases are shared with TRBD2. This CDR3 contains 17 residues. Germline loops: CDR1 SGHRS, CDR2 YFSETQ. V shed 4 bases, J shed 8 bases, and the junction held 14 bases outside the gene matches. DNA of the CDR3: TGCGCCAGCAGCCCCTCAGGGGGGACTAGCGGAATTTATGAGCAGTTCTTC. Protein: CASSPSGGTSGIYEQFF.

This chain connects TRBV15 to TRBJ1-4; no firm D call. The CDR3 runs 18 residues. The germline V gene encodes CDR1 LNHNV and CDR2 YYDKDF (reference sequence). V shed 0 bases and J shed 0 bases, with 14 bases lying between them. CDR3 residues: CATSRDFGSPTTNEKLFF. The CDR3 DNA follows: TGTGCCACCAGCAGAGATTTTGGTTCGCCGACAACTAATGAAAAACTGTTTTTT.

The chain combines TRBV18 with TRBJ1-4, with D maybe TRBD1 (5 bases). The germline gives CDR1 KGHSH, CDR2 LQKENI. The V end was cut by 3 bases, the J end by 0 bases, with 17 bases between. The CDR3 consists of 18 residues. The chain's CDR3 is CASSPLSRGIATNEKLFF. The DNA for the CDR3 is TGTGCCAGCTCACCCCTGTCCCGGGGGATAGCAACTAATGAAAAACTGTTTTTT.

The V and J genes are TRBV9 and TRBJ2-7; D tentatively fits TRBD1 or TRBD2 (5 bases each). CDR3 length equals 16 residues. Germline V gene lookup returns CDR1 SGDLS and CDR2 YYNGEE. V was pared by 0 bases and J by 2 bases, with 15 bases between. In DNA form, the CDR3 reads TGTGCCAGCAGCGTAGGGGGGACCTCCAACCCCTACGAGCAGTACTTC. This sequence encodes CASSVGGTSNPYEQYF.

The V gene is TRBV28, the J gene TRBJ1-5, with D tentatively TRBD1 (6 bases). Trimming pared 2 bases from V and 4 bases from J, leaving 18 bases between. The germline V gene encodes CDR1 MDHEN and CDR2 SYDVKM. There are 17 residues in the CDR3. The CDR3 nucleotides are TGTGCCAGCAGTTTAAGGGGGAGGGGGAAATGGAATCAGCCCCAGCATTTT. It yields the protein CASSLRGRGKWNQPQHF.

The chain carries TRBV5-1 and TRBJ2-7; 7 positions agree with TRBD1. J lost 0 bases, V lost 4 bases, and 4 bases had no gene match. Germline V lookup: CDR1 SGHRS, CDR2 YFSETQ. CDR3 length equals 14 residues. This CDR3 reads CASSPWTGSYEQYF. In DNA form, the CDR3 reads TGCGCCAGCAGCCCGTGGACAGGCTCCTACGAGCAGTACTTC.

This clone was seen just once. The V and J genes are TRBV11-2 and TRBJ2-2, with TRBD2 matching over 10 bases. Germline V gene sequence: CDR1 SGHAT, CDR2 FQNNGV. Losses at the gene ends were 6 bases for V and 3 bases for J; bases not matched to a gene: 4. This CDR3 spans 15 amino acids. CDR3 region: CASRRAGGYTGELFF. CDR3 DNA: TGTGCCAGCAGACGAGCGGGAGGGTACACCGGGGAGCTGTTTTTT.

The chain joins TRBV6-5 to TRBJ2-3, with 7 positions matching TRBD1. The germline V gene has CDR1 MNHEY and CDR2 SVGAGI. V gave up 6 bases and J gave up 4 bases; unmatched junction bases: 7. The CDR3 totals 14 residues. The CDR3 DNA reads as TGTGCCAGCAGGACCCGACAGGGTGCAGATACGCAGTATTTT. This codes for CASRTRQGADTQYF.

The chain's CDR3 is CASRLAGLSYEQYF. CDR3 bases: TGTGCCAGCAGACTAGCGGGTCTATCCTACGAGCAGTACTTC. This chain uses TRBV28 with TRBJ2-7, with 9 bases aligning to TRBD2. V lost 6 bases to trimming and J lost 1 base; unmatched junction nucleotides: 4. The CDR3 contains 14 residues. Germline CDR1 is MDHEN and CDR2 is SYDVKM.

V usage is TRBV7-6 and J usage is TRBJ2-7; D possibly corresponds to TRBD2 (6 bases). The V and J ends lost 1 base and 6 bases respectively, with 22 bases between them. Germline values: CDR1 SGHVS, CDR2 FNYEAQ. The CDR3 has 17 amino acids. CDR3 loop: CASSLVDAGTGKGEQYF. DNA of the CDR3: TGTGCCAGCAGCTTAGTGGACGCGGGGACGGGTAAAGGCGAGCAGTACTTC. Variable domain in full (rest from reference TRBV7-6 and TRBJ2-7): GAGVSQSPRYKVTKRGQDVALRCDPISGHVSLYWYRQALGQGPEFLTYFNYEAQQDKSGLPNDRFSAERPEGSISTLTIQRTEQRDSAMYRCASSLVDAGTGKGEQYFGPGTRLTVT.

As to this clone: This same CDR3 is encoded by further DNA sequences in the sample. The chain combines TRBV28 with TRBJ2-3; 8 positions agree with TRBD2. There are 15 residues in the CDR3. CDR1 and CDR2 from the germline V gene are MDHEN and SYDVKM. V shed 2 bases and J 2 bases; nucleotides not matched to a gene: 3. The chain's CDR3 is CASSLASGFTDTQYF. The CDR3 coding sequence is TGTGCCAGCAGTTTAGCTAGCGGGTTCACAGATACGCAGTATTTT. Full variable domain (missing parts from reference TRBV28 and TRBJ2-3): DVKVTQSSRYLVKRTGEKVFLECVQDMDHENMFWYRQDPGLGLRLIYFSYDVKMKEKGDIPEGYSVSREKKERFSLILESASTNQTSMYLCASSLASGFTDTQYFGPGTRLTVL.

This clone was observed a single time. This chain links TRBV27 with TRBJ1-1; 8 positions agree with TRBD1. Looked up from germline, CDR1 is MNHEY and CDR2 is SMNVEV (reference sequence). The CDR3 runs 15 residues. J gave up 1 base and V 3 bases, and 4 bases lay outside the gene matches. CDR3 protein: CASSFRQGANTEAFF. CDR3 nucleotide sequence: TGTGCCAGCAGTTTTCGCCAGGGGGCGAACACTGAAGCTTTCTTT.

CDR3 region: CASSFSVGTGVEKLFF. For the CDR3, the DNA is TGTGCCAGTAGTTTCTCCGTCGGGACAGGGGTCGAAAAACTGTTTTTT. The chain joins TRBV19 to TRBJ1-4; 10 bases fit TRBD1. The CDR3 covers 16 residues. Germline CDR1 is LNHDA and CDR2 is SQIVND (reference sequence). The V gene end was trimmed by 5 bases and the J gene end by 8 bases; junction bases not matched to a gene: 11.

The CDR3 DNA follows: TGCGCCAGCTCACGGGGTTCTAGTGGGTCTGGGGCCAACGTCCTGACTTTC. It codes for CASSRGSSGSGANVLTF. The chain recombines TRBV4-1 with TRBJ2-6; D possibly corresponds to TRBD2 (5 bases). This CDR3 region has 17 residues. Trimming shortened V by 8 bases and J by 1 base, and 18 bases separated the two germline ends. Germline V gene data show CDR1 as MGHRA and CDR2 as YSYEKL.

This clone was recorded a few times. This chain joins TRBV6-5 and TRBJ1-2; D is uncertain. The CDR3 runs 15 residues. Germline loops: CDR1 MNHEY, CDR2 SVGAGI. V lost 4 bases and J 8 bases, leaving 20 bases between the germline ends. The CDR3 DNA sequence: TGTGCCAGCAGTTTCCCCGCAGGACGAGGAGGCGGCTACACCTTC. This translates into CASSFPAGRGGGYTF.